These 19 T cell receptor beta chains were sequenced from one sample in a study of cytomegalovirus exposure and HLA in healthy donors. Only in-frame clones appear in the TCRdb table, and some are missing; sequencing was by immunoSEQ multiplex PCR. The table shows 220,000 or so clones, with roughly 83% occurring only once. Sequenced material: PBMCs. The source is a woman aged 25 to 39 in good health and CMV-seropositive.

The rearrangement links TRBV28 to TRBJ1-5; 7 bases align to TRBD1. The germline V gene has CDR1 MDHEN and CDR2 SYDVKM. CDR3 length equals 15 residues. The V gene end was trimmed by 3 bases and the J gene end by 5 bases; junction bases not matched to a gene: 7. This chain's CDR3 is CASSFVDRDYQPQHF. For the CDR3, the DNA is TGTGCCAGCAGTTTCGTCGACAGGGACTATCAGCCCCAGCATTTT.

The chain carries TRBV27 and TRBJ2-7; D gene unclear. Germline-derived CDR1 and CDR2 are MNHEY and SMNVEV (reference sequence). Trimming shortened V by 1 base and J by 6 bases, and 25 bases separated the two germline ends. This CDR3 region has 18 residues. The CDR3 reads CASSLLPASDGIPCEQYF. As DNA, the CDR3 is TGTGCCAGCAGTTTATTGCCCGCCTCGGACGGAATTCCATGCGAGCAGTACTTC.

The chain has TRBV7-2 and TRBJ2-2; no definite D call. Germline V gene lookup returns CDR1 SGHTA and CDR2 FQGNSA. The CDR3 totals 13 residues. V shed 3 bases and J shed 8 bases, with 10 bases lying between them. CDR3 residues: CASSLTVDGELFF. In nucleotides, the CDR3 is TGTGCCAGCAGCTTGACGGTTGATGGGGAGCTGTTTTTT.

The table lists this clone with a few counts. This rearrangement joins TRBV7-6 to TRBJ2-3; tentative D call: TRBD2 (6 bases). This CDR3 is built from 15 residues. Germline V gene lookup returns CDR1 SGHVS and CDR2 FNYEAQ. Trimming cost V 1 base and J 6 bases, with 14 bases left between them. This chain's CDR3 is CASSLVGSGIDTQYF. The DNA of the CDR3 is TGTGCCAGCAGCTTAGTCGGGAGTGGCATCGATACGCAGTATTTT. Variable domain in full (rest from reference TRBV7-6 and TRBJ2-3): GAGVSQSPRYKVTKRGQDVALRCDPISGHVSLYWYRQALGQGPEFLTYFNYEAQQDKSGLPNDRFSAERPEGSISTLTIQRTEQRDSAMYRCASSLVGSGIDTQYFGPGTRLTVL.

The V call is TRBV18, the J call TRBJ2-7; TRBD2 matches at 10 bases. V was clipped by 4 bases and J by 2 bases; unmatched bases: 5. This CDR3 comprises 15 residues. Germline V gene lookup returns CDR1 KGHSH and CDR2 LQKENI. The DNA for the CDR3 is TGTGCCAGCTCACTTGCCGGGACTAGCGCCTACGAGCAGTACTTC. Protein product: CASSLAGTSAYEQYF.

This clone came up a few times. This chain connects TRBV29-1 to TRBJ1-2; a weak D match, TRBD1 (5 bases). V gave up 7 bases and J gave up 2 bases, with 14 bases separating them. Germline V gene lookup returns CDR1 SQVTM and CDR2 ANQGSEA. This CDR3 has 13 amino acids. CDR3 amino acids: CSAGAGNNYGYTF. CDR3 DNA sequence: TGCAGCGCCGGGGCAGGGAACAACTATGGCTACACCTTC. Full variable domain (missing parts from reference TRBV29-1 and TRBJ1-2): SAVISQKPSRDICQRGTSLTIQCQVDSQVTMMFWYRQQPGQSLTLIATANQGSEATYESGFVIDKFPISRPNLTFSTLTVSNMSPEDSSIYLCSAGAGNNYGYTFGSGTRLTVV.

The V call is TRBV29-1, the J call TRBJ1-1; tentative D call: TRBD1 (5 bases). Germline CDR1 and CDR2: SQVTM and ANQGSEA. The length of the CDR3 is 18 residues. Trimming pared 6 bases from V and 0 bases from J, leaving 26 bases between. CDR3 DNA sequence: TGCAGCGTATTGGTCGCGGGAGGGGCGACGGATATGAACACTGAAGCTTTCTTT. Translated, it gives CSVLVAGGATDMNTEAFF.

The rearrangement joins TRBV4-1 to TRBJ1-2; tentatively, D is TRBD1 (5 bases). Trimming shortened V by 2 bases and J by 2 bases, and 12 bases separated the two germline ends. The CDR3 has 15 amino acids. Germline CDR1 and CDR2: MGHRA and YSYEKL. Here the CDR3 DNA reads TGCGCCAGCAGCCAACCCGGGACGGCGAACTATGGCTACACCTTC. This sequence encodes CASSQPGTANYGYTF.

The chain joins TRBV13 to TRBJ2-3; the D is unclear. This CDR3 contains 12 residues. CDR1 and CDR2 (germline): PRHDT, FYEKMQ (reference sequence). Trimming cost V 2 bases and J 6 bases, with 6 bases left between them. CDR3 nucleotide sequence: TGTGCCAGCAGCTTAAGGCCTGATACGCAGTATTTT. Translation gives CASSLRPDTQYF. The full variable domain, with the rest looked up from reference TRBV13 and TRBJ2-3, is AAGVIQSPRHLIKEKRETATLKCYPIPRHDTVYWYQQGPGQDPQFLISFYEKMQSDKGSIPDRFSAQQFSDYHSELNMSSLELGDSALYFCASSLRPDTQYFGPGTRLTVL.

V is TRBV6-5 and J is TRBJ1-3; TRBD1 is a possible D gene (5 bases). Trimming left V 5 bases short and J 0 bases short, with 11 bases between. The CDR3 covers 15 residues. CDR1 is MNHEY and CDR2 is SVGAGI in the germline V gene. The CDR3 loop reads CASSGAHVSGNTIYF. CDR3 coding DNA: TGTGCCAGCAGTGGGGCGCACGTCTCTGGAAACACCATATATTTT.

This chain connects TRBV28 to TRBJ1-2; D might be TRBD1 (5 bases). CDR1 is MDHEN and CDR2 is SYDVKM in the germline V gene. This CDR3 is built from 14 residues. V lost 5 bases and J 4 bases, leaving 14 bases between the germline ends. The CDR3 loop is CASSGAVGVYGYTF. The CDR3 DNA sequence: TGTGCCAGCAGTGGGGCGGTGGGGGTCTATGGCTACACCTTC.

The V gene is TRBV7-9, the J gene TRBJ1-1; D possibly corresponds to TRBD1 (5 bases). This CDR3 spans 15 amino acids. Germline V lookup: CDR1 SEHNR, CDR2 FQNEAQ (reference sequence). The germline V and J ends were trimmed by 1 base and 3 bases, with 12 bases remaining between them. Written as DNA, the CDR3 is TGTGCCAGCAGCTTAGGTGGGGGAGCCGACACTGAAGCTTTCTTT. Its protein product is CASSLGGGADTEAFF.

This clone was seen a handful of times. V usage is TRBV9 and J usage is TRBJ2-5; D unresolved. The CDR3 totals 14 residues. Deletions cut 0 bases from V and 2 bases from J, with 8 bases between. The germline gives CDR1 SGDLS, CDR2 YYNGEE. This CDR3 is CASSVDTAQETQYF. CDR3 in DNA: TGTGCCAGCAGCGTAGATACAGCTCAAGAGACCCAGTACTTC.

V usage is TRBV5-1 and J usage is TRBJ2-5; a possible D gene is TRBD2 (5 bases). In germline, CDR1 is SGHRS, CDR2 YFSETQ. Deletions cut 0 bases from V and 10 bases from J, with 10 bases between. The CDR3 consists of 12 residues. The CDR3 is CASSLVVGVQYF. The DNA of the CDR3 is TGCGCCAGCAGCTTGGTTGTCGGGGTCCAGTACTTC.

This clone was seen more than once but under ten times. The chain is built from TRBV6-5 and TRBJ1-2, with no clear D. CDR3 size: 12 residues. The V gene's germline CDR1 is MNHEY and CDR2 SVGAGI. V lost 2 bases to trimming and J lost 2 bases, with 3 bases between them. The DNA of the CDR3 is TGTGCCAGCAGTTACCGGAACTATGGCTACACCTTC. This codes for CASSYRNYGYTF.

This chain links TRBV5-6 with TRBJ1-5, with 7 bases identical to TRBD1. The V segment lost 4 bases and the J segment 5 bases; nucleotides outside the gene matches: 3. The germline V gene encodes CDR1 SGHDT and CDR2 YYEEEE. The CDR3 totals 13 residues. The CDR3 nucleotides are TGTGCCAGCAGCCAGGGGGGGTATCAGCCCCAGCATTTT. Its protein product is CASSQGGYQPQHF.

The V gene is TRBV5-1, the J gene TRBJ2-5, with D possibly being TRBD1 (5 bases). Germline V gives CDR1 SGHRS, CDR2 YFSETQ. This CDR3 comprises 17 residues. With 0 bases removed from V and 5 bases from J, the gap between germline ends came to 20 bases. CDR3 amino acids: CASSLAGAHSLGETQYF. In nucleotides, the CDR3 is TGCGCCAGCAGCTTGGCTGGGGCTCATTCCCTCGGGGAGACCCAGTACTTC.

The chain carries TRBV18 and TRBJ2-7; D gene ambiguous. CDR3 size: 12 residues. From germline, CDR1 is KGHSH and CDR2 LQKENI. The V end was cut by 6 bases, the J end by 6 bases, with 12 bases between. CDR3 nucleotide sequence: TGTGCCAGCTCGCCAAAGATTGGCGAGCAGTACTTC. Encoded protein: CASSPKIGEQYF.

This clone was found many times. CDR3 amino acids: CASSIRDRDTGELFF. The CDR3 nucleotides are TGTGCCAGCAGTATCCGGGACAGGGACACCGGGGAGCTGTTTTTT. The rearrangement uses TRBV25-1 and TRBJ2-2; 9 bases are shared with TRBD1. Per the germline V gene, CDR1 is MGHDK and CDR2 is SYGVNS. Trimming removed 5 bases from V and 3 bases from J; junction bases left unmatched: 4. The CDR3 covers 15 residues.